What follows are 24 T cell receptor beta chains derived from one specimen sequenced in a study of blood T cells in healthy people across ages. For the second PCR, which ran for about 7 to 11 cycles, a sample-barcoded 5' primer and a J-beta primer mix were used. A single record per CDR3 protein comes from TCRdb applying MiXCR to the 5' RACE reads. The table lists about 540,000 distinct CDR3 sequences, around 24% of them singletons. This same sample was also part of a study on T cells of mothers and their children.

Sequenced input: blood. The receptors originated from a boy aged 10-17 years in good health.

This clonotype was seen at least ten times. The J gene is TRBJ1-1, the V gene TRBV7-3, with 8 bases identical to TRBD1. The CDR3 totals 13 residues. With 5 bases clipped from V and 4 bases from J, the junction kept 3 bases outside the gene matches. Germline values: CDR1 SGHTA, CDR2 FQGTGA. CDR3 sequence reads: CASSRTGTTEAFF. The DNA of the CDR3 is TGTGCCAGCAGCCGGACAGGGACCACTGAAGCTTTCTTT. Full variable domain (missing parts from reference TRBV7-3 and TRBJ1-1): GAGVSQTPSNKVTEKGKYVELRCDPISGHTALYWYRQSLGQGPEFLIYFQGTGAADDSGLPNDRFFAVRPEGSVSTLKIQRTERGDSAVYLCASSRTGTTEAFFGQGTRLTVV.

This clonotype was picked up a small number of times. The J gene is TRBJ2-1, the V gene TRBV3-1; 7 nucleotides line up with TRBD1. Trimming removed 4 bases from V and 8 bases from J; junction bases left unmatched: 2. The germline gives CDR1 LGHDT, CDR2 YNNKEL (reference sequence). CDR3 length: 12 residues. DNA of the CDR3: TGTGCCAGCAGCCCGACAGGGTATGAGCAGTTCTTC. Translating it yields CASSPTGYEQFF.

This clonotype was observed once. The V gene is TRBV6-2 or TRBV6-3, the J gene TRBJ2-2; D unresolved. The V end was cut by 2 bases, the J end by 3 bases, with 10 bases between. The CDR3 has 15 residues. Germline-derived CDR1 and CDR2 are MNHEY and SVGEGT. The CDR3: CASSYGPGYTGELFF. Here the CDR3 DNA reads TGTGCCAGCAGTTACGGGCCAGGATACACCGGGGAGCTGTTTTTT.

J is TRBJ2-1 and V is TRBV2; no firm D call. This CDR3 has 16 residues. The V and J ends lost 3 bases and 0 bases respectively, with 12 bases between them. Germline values: CDR1 SNHLY, CDR2 FYNNEI. DNA for the CDR3: TGTGCCAGCAGTGACGTCCTGCCCCCCTCCTACAATGAGCAGTTCTTC. It yields the protein CASSDVLPPSYNEQFF.

This clonotype showed up just a few times. V and J are TRBV28 and TRBJ1-4, with no clear D. CDR1 is MDHEN, CDR2 SYDVKM, per germline. Trimming cost V 3 bases and J 8 bases, with 10 bases left between them. The CDR3 covers 13 residues. The CDR3: CASSLNVREKLFF. CDR3 sequence (DNA): TGTGCCAGCAGTTTGAACGTACGGGAAAAACTGTTTTTT.

This clonotype was observed once. The gene calls are TRBV9 and TRBJ2-5; 7 nucleotides agree with TRBD1. The DNA matches TRBJ2-1 better at its end, which makes the J call doubtful. Germline CDR1 SGDLS, CDR2 YYNGEE. The CDR3 spans 18 residues. Here the CDR3 reads CASSVGVRSRGGVDEQFF. Here the CDR3 DNA reads TGTGCCAGCAGCGTAGGGGTCCGGAGTCGAGGGGGCGTCGATGAGCAGTTCTTC.

The chain couples TRBV7-8 to TRBJ2-1, with D perhaps TRBD1 (5 bases). V was trimmed by 2 bases and J by 9 bases, leaving 11 bases between them. The CDR3 loop spans 13 amino acids. Germline V lookup: CDR1 SGHVS, CDR2 FQNEAQ. The DNA for the CDR3 is TGTGCCAGCAGCTTACATGGGGCCGGTGAGCAGTTCTTC. Translation gives CASSLHGAGEQFF.

This clonotype was counted between two and nine times. The V and J genes are TRBV5-6 and TRBJ1-3; possible D gene TRBD1, 5 bases. The CDR3 length is 15 residues. Germline V gene lookup returns CDR1 SGHDT and CDR2 YYEEEE. V was shortened by 4 bases and J by 2 bases, with 13 bases between the two germline ends. The CDR3, as DNA: TGTGCCAGCAGCGGTGTTGGGGGGACTGGAAACACCATATATTTT. It specifies CASSGVGGTGNTIYF.

This clonotype appeared many times. V and J are TRBV12-3 or TRBV12-4 and TRBJ2-4, with 10 nucleotides matching TRBD1. The length of the CDR3 is 18 residues. J lost 2 bases, V lost 7 bases, and 14 bases had no gene match. The CDR3 is CASTSGPGQGKTKNIQYF. DNA for the CDR3: TGTGCCAGCACCTCTGGTCCGGGACAGGGGAAGACCAAAAACATTCAGTACTTC.

The chain carries TRBV29-1 and TRBJ1-1; a weak D match, TRBD1 (5 bases). V dropped 5 bases and J dropped 3 bases, with 10 bases sitting between them. Germline CDR1 reads SQVTM; CDR2 reads ANQGSEA. This CDR3 region has 12 residues. The CDR3 protein is CSVRGWDTEAFF. The CDR3 DNA reads as TGCAGCGTTCGGGGGTGGGACACTGAAGCTTTCTTT. The full variable domain, with the rest looked up from reference TRBV29-1 and TRBJ1-1, is SAVISQKPSRDICQRGTSLTIQCQVDSQVTMMFWYRQQPGQSLTLIATANQGSEATYESGFVIDKFPISRPNLTFSTLTVSNMSPEDSSIYLCSVRGWDTEAFFGQGTRLTVV.

The chain is built from TRBV6-6 and TRBJ2-3, with D possibly being TRBD2 (6 bases). This CDR3 is built from 15 residues. CDR1 and CDR2 (germline): MNHNY, SVGAGI (reference sequence). The V gene lost 0 bases and the J gene lost 4 bases, with 11 bases spanning the gap. The CDR3, as DNA: TGTGCCAGCAGTTACTCGGGCGGGGCGGCAGATACGCAGTATTTT. Translation: CASSYSGGAADTQYF.

This clonotype appeared a few times. In nucleotides, the CDR3 is TGCAGTGCTCAAACTGACAGGGGGCGCAGCTATGGCTACACCTTC. This translates into CSAQTDRGRSYGYTF. The chain employs TRBV20-1 and TRBJ1-2; 10 nucleotides match TRBD1. CDR1 is DFQATT, CDR2 SNEGSKA, per germline (reference sequence). The CDR3 spans 15 residues. After removal of 5 bases from V and 4 bases from J, the junction contained 10 bases not matched to a gene.

This clonotype was seen a few times. The genes are TRBV7-8 and TRBJ2-1; no clear D. V was clipped by 5 bases and J by 10 bases, with 12 bases between them. Per the germline V gene, CDR1 is SGHVS and CDR2 is FQNEAQ. The CDR3 consists of 12 residues. DNA of the CDR3: TGTGCCAGCAGCGAGGTCCTGGGCGAGCAGTTCTTC. Amino acids: CASSEVLGEQFF.

This rearrangement joins TRBV10-3 to TRBJ2-7, with 11 bases lining up with TRBD2. This CDR3 contains 15 residues. Unmatched junction bases numbered 5, after V lost 5 bases and J lost 2 bases. In germline, CDR1 is ENHRY, CDR2 SYGVKD. This chain's CDR3 is CAISPSGGTAYEQYF. CDR3 nucleotide sequence: TGTGCCATCAGTCCTAGCGGGGGGACCGCCTACGAGCAGTACTTC.

This clonotype was counted a few times. The V and J genes are TRBV20-1 and TRBJ2-2; TRBD2 matches 10 bases. The CDR3 consists of 17 residues. From germline, CDR1 is DFQATT and CDR2 SNEGSKA (reference sequence). Trimming cost V 0 bases and J 6 bases; bases outside gene matches: 10. The CDR3 DNA reads TGCAGTGCTAGAGATCACGCTAGCGGGAGCCTACCCGGGGAGCTGTTTTTT. It yields the protein CSARDHASGSLPGELFF.

This clonotype was seen a few times. V usage is TRBV5-4 and J usage is TRBJ1-4, with D perhaps matching TRBD1 (6 bases). V lost 3 bases and J 7 bases, leaving 19 bases between the germline ends. Per germline, CDR1 SGHNT and CDR2 YYREEE (reference sequence). The CDR3 consists of 16 residues. As DNA, the CDR3 is TGTGCCAGCAGCTCGCTGACAGGCCTGATGGGTGAAAAACTGTTTTTT. This gives the protein CASSSLTGLMGEKLFF.

This chain links TRBV28 with TRBJ2-7, with D possibly being TRBD1 (5 bases). Deletions cut 4 bases from V and 2 bases from J, with 9 bases between. The CDR3 has 13 residues. In germline, CDR1 is MDHEN, CDR2 SYDVKM. Written as DNA, the CDR3 is TGTGCCAGCAGTTGGACAATAACCTACGAGCAGTACTTC. Translated, it gives CASSWTITYEQYF.

This clonotype was counted between two and nine times. The gene calls are TRBV6-1 and TRBJ1-6, with D hard to call. V was trimmed by 6 bases and J by 0 bases, leaving 15 bases between them. There are 17 residues in the CDR3. Per the germline V gene, CDR1 is MNHNS and CDR2 is SASEGT. The CDR3 region is CASSGLTVFSYNSPLHF. Written as DNA, the CDR3 is TGTGCCAGCAGCGGATTAACAGTCTTCTCCTATAATTCACCCCTCCACTTT.

This clonotype was counted only a few times. This chain joins TRBV5-1 and TRBJ2-7, with D maybe TRBD2 (6 bases). CDR3 size: 15 residues. Germline CDR1 and CDR2: SGHRS and YFSETQ. The germline V and J ends were trimmed by 2 bases and 0 bases, with 12 bases remaining between them. This CDR3 reads CASSFNSGPSYEQYF. The CDR3 DNA reads TGCGCCAGCAGCTTCAATAGCGGCCCCTCCTACGAGCAGTACTTC. Filled out from reference TRBV5-1 and TRBJ2-7, the complete variable domain reads KAGVTQTPRYLIKTRGQQVTLSCSPISGHRSVSWYQQTPGQGLQFLFEYFSETQRNKGNFPGRFSGRQFSNSRSEMNVSTLELGDSALYLCASSFNSGPSYEQYFGPGTRLTVT.

The J gene is TRBJ1-2, the V gene TRBV7-2, with D unresolved. Trimming removed 4 bases at V and 4 bases at J, with 10 bases between. The CDR3 runs to 13 residues. Germline V lookup: CDR1 SGHTA, CDR2 FQGNSA. The CDR3 DNA sequence: TGTGCCAGCAGCTCCAGAGTGAGCTATGGCTACACCTTC. It codes for CASSSRVSYGYTF.

The V and J genes are TRBV19 and TRBJ2-1; TRBD1 might be the D (5 bases). Trimming removed 5 bases from V and 4 bases from J, with 12 bases in between. Germline lookup yields CDR1 LNHDA and CDR2 SQIVND (reference sequence). This CDR3 spans 14 amino acids. CDR3 in DNA: TGTGCCAGTAGTCTCAGGGCGGATTACAATGAGCAGTTCTTC. Translating gives CASSLRADYNEQFF.

The CDR3 is CSVTGTDHEQYF. The CDR3 nucleotides are TGCAGCGTTACCGGGACGGACCACGAGCAGTACTTC. The gene calls are TRBV29-1 and TRBJ2-7; D assignment may be TRBD1 or TRBD2 (5 bases each). Trimming cost V 5 bases and J 5 bases, with 13 bases left between them. The CDR3 extends over 12 amino acids. In germline, CDR1 is SQVTM, CDR2 ANQGSEA.

This clonotype was detected only a few times. The genes are TRBV4-1 and TRBJ2-7; 10 nucleotides match TRBD2. V shed 0 bases and J 7 bases; nucleotides not matched to a gene: 6. CDR1 is MGHRA and CDR2 is YSYEKL in the germline V gene. CDR3 length: 15 amino acids. CDR3 nucleotides: TGCGCCAGCAGCCAAGATATGGGACTAGCGAGGGAGCAGTACTTC. Amino acid sequence: CASSQDMGLAREQYF.

This rearrangement joins TRBV11-2 to TRBJ2-7; no firm D call. Between the trimmed V and J ends, which lost 4 bases and 6 bases, there was a span of 10 bases. In germline, CDR1 is SGHAT, CDR2 FQNNGV. The CDR3 loop spans 12 amino acids. The CDR3 sequence: CASSYTRTEQYF. CDR3 in DNA: TGTGCCAGCAGCTATACGAGGACCGAGCAGTACTTC.